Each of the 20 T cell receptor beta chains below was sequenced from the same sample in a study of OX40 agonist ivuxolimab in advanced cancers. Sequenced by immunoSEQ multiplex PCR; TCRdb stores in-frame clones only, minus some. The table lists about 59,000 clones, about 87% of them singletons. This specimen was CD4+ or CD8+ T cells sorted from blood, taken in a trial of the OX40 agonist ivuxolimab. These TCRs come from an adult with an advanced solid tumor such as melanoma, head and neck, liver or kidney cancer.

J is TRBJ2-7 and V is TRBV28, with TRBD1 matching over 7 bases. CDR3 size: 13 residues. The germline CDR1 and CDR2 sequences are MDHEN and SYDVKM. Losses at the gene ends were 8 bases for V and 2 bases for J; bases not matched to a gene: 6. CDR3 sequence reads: CASGRGYPYEQYF. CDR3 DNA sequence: TGTGCCAGCGGCAGGGGGTACCCCTACGAGCAGTACTTC.

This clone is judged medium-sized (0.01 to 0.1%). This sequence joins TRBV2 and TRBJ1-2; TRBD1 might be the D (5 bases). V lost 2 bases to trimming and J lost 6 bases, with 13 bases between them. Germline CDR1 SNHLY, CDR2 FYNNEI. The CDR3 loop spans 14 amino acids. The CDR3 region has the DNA TGTGCCAGCAGTGAACAGGGCTGGGGTGATGGCTACACCTTC. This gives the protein CASSEQGWGDGYTF.

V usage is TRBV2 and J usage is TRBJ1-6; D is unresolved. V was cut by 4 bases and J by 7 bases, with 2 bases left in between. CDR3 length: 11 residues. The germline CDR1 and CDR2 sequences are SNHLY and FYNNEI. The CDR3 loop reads CASSGNSPLHF. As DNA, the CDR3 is TGTGCCAGCAGTGGGAATTCACCCCTCCACTTT.

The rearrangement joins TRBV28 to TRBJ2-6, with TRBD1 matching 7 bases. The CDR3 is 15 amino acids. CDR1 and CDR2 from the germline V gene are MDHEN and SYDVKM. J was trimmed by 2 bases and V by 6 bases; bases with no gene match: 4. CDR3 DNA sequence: TGTGCCAGCAGATACGACAGGGCTGGGGCCAACGTCCTGACTTTC. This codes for CASRYDRAGANVLTF. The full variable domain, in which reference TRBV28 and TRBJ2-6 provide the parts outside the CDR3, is DVKVTQSSRYLVKRTGEKVFLECVQDMDHENMFWYRQDPGLGLRLIYFSYDVKMKEKGDIPEGYSVSREKKERFSLILESASTNQTSMYLCASRYDRAGANVLTFGAGSRLTVL.

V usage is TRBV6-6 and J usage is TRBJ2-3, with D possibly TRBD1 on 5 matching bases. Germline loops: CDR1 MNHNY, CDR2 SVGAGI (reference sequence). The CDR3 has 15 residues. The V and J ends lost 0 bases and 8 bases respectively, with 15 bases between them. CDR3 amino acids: CASSYSMGRRGTQYF. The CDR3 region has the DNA TGTGCCAGCAGTTACTCTATGGGGCGAAGGGGTACGCAGTATTTT.

CDR3 sequence: CASSSSKPGQGRGYTF. For the CDR3, the DNA is TGTGCCAGCAGTTCCTCAAAACCGGGACAGGGACGCGGCTACACCTTC. This rearrangement joins TRBV28 to TRBJ1-2, with TRBD1 matching over 9 bases. The germline gives CDR1 MDHEN, CDR2 SYDVKM. The CDR3 is made up of 16 amino acids. Trimming cost V 4 bases and J 8 bases; bases outside gene matches: 14.

Here the CDR3 DNA reads TGCGCCAGCAGCAAGGGACTAGCGGCGAATCAAGAGACCCAGTACTTC. Translating it yields CASSKGLAANQETQYF. This chain connects TRBV5-1 to TRBJ2-5; 11 nucleotides line up with TRBD2. The germline V gene has CDR1 SGHRS and CDR2 YFSETQ. V shed 4 bases and J 2 bases; nucleotides not matched to a gene: 7. The CDR3 has 16 residues.

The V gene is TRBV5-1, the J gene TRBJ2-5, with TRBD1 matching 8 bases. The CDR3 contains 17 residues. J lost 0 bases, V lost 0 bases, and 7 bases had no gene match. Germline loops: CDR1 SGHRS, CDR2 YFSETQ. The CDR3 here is CASSLGQGTRYQETQYF. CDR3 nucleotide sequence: TGCGCCAGCAGCTTGGGACAGGGGACAAGGTACCAAGAGACCCAGTACTTC.

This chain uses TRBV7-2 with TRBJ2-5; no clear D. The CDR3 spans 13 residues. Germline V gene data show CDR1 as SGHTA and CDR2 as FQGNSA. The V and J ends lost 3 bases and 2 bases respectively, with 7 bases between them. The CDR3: CASSLRRQETQYF. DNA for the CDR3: TGTGCCAGCAGCTTGCGACGGCAAGAGACCCAGTACTTC. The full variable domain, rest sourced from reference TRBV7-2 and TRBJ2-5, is GAGVSQSPSNKVTEKGKDVELRCDPISGHTALYWYRQSLGQGLEFLIYFQGNSAPDKSGLPSDRFSAERTGGSVSTLTIQRTQQEDSAVYLCASSLRRQETQYFGPGTRLLVL.

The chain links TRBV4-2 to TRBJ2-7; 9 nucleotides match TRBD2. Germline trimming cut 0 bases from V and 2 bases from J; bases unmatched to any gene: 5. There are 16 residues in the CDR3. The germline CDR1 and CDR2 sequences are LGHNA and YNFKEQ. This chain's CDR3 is CASSQDRGRVTYEQYF. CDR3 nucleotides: TGTGCCAGCAGCCAAGATCGCGGGAGGGTAACCTACGAGCAGTACTTC.

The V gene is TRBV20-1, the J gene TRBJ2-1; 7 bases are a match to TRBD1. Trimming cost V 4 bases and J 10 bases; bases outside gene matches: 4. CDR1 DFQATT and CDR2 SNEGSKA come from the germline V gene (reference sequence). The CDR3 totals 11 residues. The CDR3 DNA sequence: TGCAGTGCTACCCCGGGACAGGAGCAGTTCTTC. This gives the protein CSATPGQEQFF.

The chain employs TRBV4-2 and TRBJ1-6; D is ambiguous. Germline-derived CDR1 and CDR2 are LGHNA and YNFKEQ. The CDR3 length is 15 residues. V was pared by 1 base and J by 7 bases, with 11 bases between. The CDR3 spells CASSQVRESNSPLHF. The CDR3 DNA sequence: TGTGCCAGCAGCCAAGTAAGGGAAAGCAATTCACCCCTCCACTTT.

The CDR3 protein is CASSYRDSSYEQYF. In DNA, the CDR3 is TGTGCCAGCAGTTACCGGGACAGCTCCTACGAGCAGTACTTC. The chain links TRBV6-5 to TRBJ2-7; 7 nucleotides match TRBD1. V trimming: 2 bases; J trimming: 0 bases; junction bases outside the gene matches: 1. Germline V CDR1 and CDR2: MNHEY, SVGAGI. The CDR3 has 14 residues.

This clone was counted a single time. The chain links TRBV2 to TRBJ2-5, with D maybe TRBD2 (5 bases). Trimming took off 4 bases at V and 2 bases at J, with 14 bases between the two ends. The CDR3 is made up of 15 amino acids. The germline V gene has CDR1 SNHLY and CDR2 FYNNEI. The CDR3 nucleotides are TGTGCCAGCAGTGGGGTCTCGGGGTCACAAGAGACCCAGTACTTC. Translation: CASSGVSGSQETQYF.

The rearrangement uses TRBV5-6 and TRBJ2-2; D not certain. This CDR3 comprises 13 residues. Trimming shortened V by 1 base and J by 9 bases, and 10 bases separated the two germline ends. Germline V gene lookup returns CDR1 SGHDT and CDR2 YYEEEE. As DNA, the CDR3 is TGTGCCAGCAGCTTGCTGGGGAATTGGGAGCTGTTTTTT. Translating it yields CASSLLGNWELFF.

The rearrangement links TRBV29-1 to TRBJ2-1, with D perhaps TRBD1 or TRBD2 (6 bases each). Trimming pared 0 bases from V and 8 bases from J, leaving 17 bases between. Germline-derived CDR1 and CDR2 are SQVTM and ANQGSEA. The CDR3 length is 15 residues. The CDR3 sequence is CSVEDRGTFPYEQFF. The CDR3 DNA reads TGCAGCGTTGAAGATCGGGGGACATTCCCCTATGAGCAGTTCTTC.

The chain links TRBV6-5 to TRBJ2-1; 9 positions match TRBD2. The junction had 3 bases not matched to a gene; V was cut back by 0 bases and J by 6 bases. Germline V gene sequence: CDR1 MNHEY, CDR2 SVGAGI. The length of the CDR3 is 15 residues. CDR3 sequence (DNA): TGTGCCAGCAGTTACTCGCGGGAGGGACCCAATGAGCAGTTCTTC. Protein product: CASSYSREGPNEQFF.

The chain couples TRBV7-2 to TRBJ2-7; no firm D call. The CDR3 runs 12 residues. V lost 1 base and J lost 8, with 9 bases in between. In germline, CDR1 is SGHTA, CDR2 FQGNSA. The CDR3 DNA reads TGTGCCAGCAGCTTAGGATGGGAACAGCAGTACTTC. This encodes CASSLGWEQQYF.

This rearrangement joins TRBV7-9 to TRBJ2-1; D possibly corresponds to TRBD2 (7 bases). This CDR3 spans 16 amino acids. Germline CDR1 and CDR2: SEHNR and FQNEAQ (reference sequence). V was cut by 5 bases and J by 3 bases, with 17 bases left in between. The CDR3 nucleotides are TGTGCCAGCAGCCCGGGTAGGGGGACTATCTACAATGAGCAGTTCTTC. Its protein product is CASSPGRGTIYNEQFF.

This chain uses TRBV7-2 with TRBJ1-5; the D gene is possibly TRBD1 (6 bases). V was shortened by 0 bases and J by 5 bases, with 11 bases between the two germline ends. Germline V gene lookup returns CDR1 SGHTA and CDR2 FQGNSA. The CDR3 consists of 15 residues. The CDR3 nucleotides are TGTGCCAGCAGCTTAGCGGGGGGCAATCATCAGCCCCAGCATTTT. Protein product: CASSLAGGNHQPQHF.